This entry is about one T cell receptor beta chain. Assay used: immunoSEQ multiplex PCR; TCRdb lists only in-frame clones, some missing. The data contain roughly 150,000 clones, around 86% of them singletons. This entry comes from a study of blood T cell repertoires in COVID-19. On the study more broadly: COVID-19 samples collected from the United States, Italy and Spain covered acute and convalescent phases.

V dropped 0 bases and J dropped 7; count of bases not matched to a gene: 8. Per germline, CDR1 SGHNT and CDR2 YYREEE (reference sequence). The CDR3 sequence is 15 residues long. Sequencing was performed on peripheral blood. This receptor was taken from a human donor in a cohort sampled during active COVID-19. The chain has TRBV5-4 and TRBJ2-5; the match to TRBD2 covers 8 bases. The CDR3 is CASSLGGAAGGTQYF. The CDR3 nucleotides are TGTGCCAGCAGCTTGGGTGGGGCTGCGGGAGGGACCCAGTACTTC.